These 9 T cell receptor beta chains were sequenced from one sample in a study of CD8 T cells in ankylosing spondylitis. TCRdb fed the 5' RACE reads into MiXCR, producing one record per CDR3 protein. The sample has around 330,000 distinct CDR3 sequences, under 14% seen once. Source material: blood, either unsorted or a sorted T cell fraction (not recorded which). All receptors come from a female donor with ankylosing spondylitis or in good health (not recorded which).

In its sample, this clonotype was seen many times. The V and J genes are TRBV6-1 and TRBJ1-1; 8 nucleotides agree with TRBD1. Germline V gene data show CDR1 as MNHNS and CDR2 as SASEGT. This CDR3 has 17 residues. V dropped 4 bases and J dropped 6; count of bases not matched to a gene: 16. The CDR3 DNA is TGTGCCAGCAGTGCAACCACAGGGGGAAATCTGGGCGCTGAAGCTTTCTTT. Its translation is CASSATTGGNLGAEAFF.

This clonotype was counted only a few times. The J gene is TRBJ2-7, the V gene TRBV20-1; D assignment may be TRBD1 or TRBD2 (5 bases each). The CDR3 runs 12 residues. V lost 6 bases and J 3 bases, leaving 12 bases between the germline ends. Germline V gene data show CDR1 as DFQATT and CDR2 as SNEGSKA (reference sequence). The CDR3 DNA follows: TGCAGTGCCGTGGGGGTGGGCTACGAGCAGTACTTC. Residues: CSAVGVGYEQYF.

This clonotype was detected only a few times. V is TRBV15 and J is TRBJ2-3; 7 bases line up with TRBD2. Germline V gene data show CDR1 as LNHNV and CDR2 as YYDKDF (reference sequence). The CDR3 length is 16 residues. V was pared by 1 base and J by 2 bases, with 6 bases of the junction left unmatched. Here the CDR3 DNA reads TGTGCCACCAGCAGAGCCCGGGAGGCCACCACAGATACGCAGTATTTT. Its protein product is CATSRAREATTDTQYF.

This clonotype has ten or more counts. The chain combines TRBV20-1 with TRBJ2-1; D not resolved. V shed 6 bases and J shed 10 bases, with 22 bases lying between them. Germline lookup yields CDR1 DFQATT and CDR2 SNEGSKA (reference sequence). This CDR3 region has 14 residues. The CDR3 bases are TGCAGTGCAAAAGACCCATCTCTACCCTCCGAGCAGTTCTTC. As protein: CSAKDPSLPSEQFF.

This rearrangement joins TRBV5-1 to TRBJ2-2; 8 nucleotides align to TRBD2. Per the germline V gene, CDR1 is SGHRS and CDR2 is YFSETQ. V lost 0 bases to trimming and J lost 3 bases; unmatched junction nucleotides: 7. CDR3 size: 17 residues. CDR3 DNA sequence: TGCGCCAGCAGCTTGGCTAGCGGGCCCGCGGACACCGGGGAGCTGTTTTTT. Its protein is CASSLASGPADTGELFF.

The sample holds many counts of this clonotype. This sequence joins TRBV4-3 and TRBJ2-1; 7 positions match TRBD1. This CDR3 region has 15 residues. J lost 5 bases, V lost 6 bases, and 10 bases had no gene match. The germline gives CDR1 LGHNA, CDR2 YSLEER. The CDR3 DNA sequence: TGCGCCAGCAGGAGAACCCGGGACAGAAACAATGAGCAGTTCTTC. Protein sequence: CASRRTRDRNNEQFF.

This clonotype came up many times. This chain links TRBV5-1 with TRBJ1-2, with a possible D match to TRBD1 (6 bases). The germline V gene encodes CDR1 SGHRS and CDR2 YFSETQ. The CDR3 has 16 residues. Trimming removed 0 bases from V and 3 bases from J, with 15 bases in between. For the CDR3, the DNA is TGCGCCAGCAGCTTGGAGGGGCCCGGGGGGCACTATGGCTACACCTTC. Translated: CASSLEGPGGHYGYTF.

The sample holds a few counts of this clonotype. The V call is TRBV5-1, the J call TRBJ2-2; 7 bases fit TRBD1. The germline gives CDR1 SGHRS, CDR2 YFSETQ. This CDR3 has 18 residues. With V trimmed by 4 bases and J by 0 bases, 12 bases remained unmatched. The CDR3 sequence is CASSPGTAWQANTGELFF. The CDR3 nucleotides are TGCGCCAGCAGCCCCGGGACAGCCTGGCAGGCGAACACCGGGGAGCTGTTTTTT.

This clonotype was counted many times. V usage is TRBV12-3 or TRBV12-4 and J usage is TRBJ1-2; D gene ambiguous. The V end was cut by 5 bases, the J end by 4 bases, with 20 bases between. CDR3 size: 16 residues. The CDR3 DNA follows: TGTGCCAGCAGTCCCGACCTGGGAGGCTCTACCTATGGCTACACCTTC. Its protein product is CASSPDLGGSTYGYTF.